The entry below describes one T cell receptor (beta chain). Its antigen is undetermined. This sample is part of a study of vaccination and CD4 T cells after COVID-19. In the study overall: As control conditions, cultures were given either a CEFX pool serving as positive control, an HIV-1 Nef pool, or no peptide at all.

The CDR3 extends over 13 amino acids. The V and J ends lost 7 bases and 4 bases respectively, with 14 bases between them. Germline V gene lookup returns CDR1 ENHRY and CDR2 SYGVKD. Researchers used the Oncomine TCR Beta short-read assay to sequence DNA from cultured CD4+ T cells. TCRdb re-derived calls from the PCR reads in MiXCR, one entry per CDR3 protein. The table includes 7,700 or so distinct CDR3 sequences, approximately 37% detected once. Treatment defined: roughly ten-day PBMC culture with coronavirus spike peptide pools or control peptides (ViraFEST assay). The unexposed donor provided CD4+ T cells, which were taken before the COVID-19 pandemic (2011-2018). Researchers reported culturing approximately 2 million PBMCs per well with approximately 10 IU/ml IL-2 and about 10 ug/ml peptide pools.

This clonotype was obtained from a human donor in good health. Sequencing input: CD4+ T cells from blood, cultured in vitro. This sequence joins TRBV10-3 and TRBJ2-7, with D possibly TRBD1 on 6 matching bases. The CDR3 coding sequence is TGTGCCATCACAAGCAGGGGATCGTACGAGCAGTACTTC. Translated, it gives CAITSRGSYEQYF.